Below, 8 T cell receptor beta chains from the same sample are listed, as sequenced in a study of CD8 T cells in ankylosing spondylitis. TCRdb reprocessed the 5' RACE reads with MiXCR, giving one entry per CDR3 protein. The sample shows 150,000 to 200,000 distinct CDR3 sequences, over 15% of them seen only once. Sequences were obtained from blood, either unsorted or a sorted T cell fraction (not recorded which). These receptors were collected from a male donor under 30 with ankylosing spondylitis or in good health (not recorded which).

This clonotype was seen many times. The CDR3 is CATSDLKGATDTQYF. The CDR3 nucleotides are TGTGCCACCAGTGATTTGAAGGGGGCAACAGATACGCAGTATTTT. This sequence joins TRBV24-1 and TRBJ2-3, with TRBD1 matching over 7 bases. Trimming removed 0 bases from V and 3 bases from J; junction bases left unmatched: 2. CDR1 and CDR2 (germline): KGHDR, SFDVKD. This CDR3 has 15 amino acids.

This clonotype was detected ten times or more. The chain uses TRBV5-1 and TRBJ1-1; unclear D gene. CDR1 is SGHRS and CDR2 is YFSETQ in the germline V gene. This CDR3 region has 14 residues. V was shortened by 0 bases and J by 1 base, with 7 bases between the two germline ends. The CDR3 is CASSLAPRNTEAFF. As DNA, the CDR3 is TGCGCCAGCAGCTTGGCTCCCAGGAACACTGAAGCTTTCTTT.

This sequence joins TRBV25-1 and TRBJ2-3; possibly TRBD2 for D (5 bases). The CDR3 consists of 14 residues. Germline CDR1 reads MGHDK; CDR2 reads SYGVNS. Trimming pared 6 bases from V and 3 bases from J, leaving 13 bases between. CDR3 DNA sequence: TGTGCCAGCAGCCCGGGAACCCAAACAGATACGCAGTATTTT. It specifies CASSPGTQTDTQYF. Full variable domain (rest looked up from reference TRBV25-1 and TRBJ2-3): EADIYQTPRYLVIGTGKKITLECSQTMGHDKMYWYQQDPGMELHLIHYSYGVNSTEKGDLSSESTVSRIRTEHFPLTLESARPSHTSQYLCASSPGTQTDTQYFGPGTRLTVL.

The sample holds many counts of this clonotype. The V and J genes are TRBV12-3 or TRBV12-4 and TRBJ2-2, with 8 bases identical to TRBD2. The CDR3 contains 14 residues. V trimming: 7 bases; J trimming: 6 bases; junction bases outside the gene matches: 7. DNA of the CDR3: TGTGCCAGCACCCCATGGCGGGAGGCCGGGGAGCTGTTTTTT. Translation: CASTPWREAGELFF.

This clonotype was counted at least ten times. The V call is TRBV19, the J call TRBJ1-1; no reliable D call. CDR1 and CDR2 (germline): LNHDA, SQIVND (reference sequence). The CDR3 totals 12 residues. The V end lost 0 bases, the J end lost 12 bases, and 11 bases lay between the germline ends. The CDR3 DNA reads TGTGCCAGTAGTATAGAGGTAGGGTTTACTTTCTTT. Protein product: CASSIEVGFTFF.

This clonotype was seen many times. The V gene is TRBV30, the J gene TRBJ2-2; no definite D call. CDR1 is GTSNPN and CDR2 is SVGIG in the germline V gene (reference sequence). V was cut by 4 bases and J by 4 bases, with 7 bases left in between. The CDR3 is 12 residues long. The DNA of the CDR3 is TGTGCCTGGACAAGGGCCACCGGGGAGCTGTTTTTT. Encoded protein: CAWTRATGELFF.

This clonotype came up many times. Written as DNA, the CDR3 is TGTGCCAGCAGTGAACTCAGGGCTCGTCAGCCCCAGCATTTT. Protein sequence: CASSELRARQPQHF. The chain has TRBV25-1 and TRBJ1-5, with a weak D call TRBD1 (5 bases). V dropped 2 bases and J dropped 6 bases, with 11 bases sitting between them. There are 14 residues in the CDR3. Germline V CDR1 and CDR2: MGHDK, SYGVNS.

This clonotype showed up many times. CDR3 residues: CASSPRSGELFF. For the CDR3, the DNA is TGTGCCAGCAGCCCAAGGTCCGGGGAGCTGTTTTTT. The V and J genes are TRBV3-1 and TRBJ2-2; no firm D call. The CDR3 extends over 12 amino acids. The V end lost 4 bases, the J end lost 6 bases, and 6 bases lay between the germline ends. Per germline, CDR1 LGHDT and CDR2 YNNKEL (reference sequence). Drawing the rest from reference TRBV3-1 and TRBJ2-2, the complete variable domain is DTAVSQTPKYLVTQMGNDKSIKCEQNLGHDTMYWYKQDSKKFLKIMFSYNNKELIINETVPNRFSPKSPDKAHLNLHINSLELGDSAVYFCASSPRSGELFFGEGSRLTVL.